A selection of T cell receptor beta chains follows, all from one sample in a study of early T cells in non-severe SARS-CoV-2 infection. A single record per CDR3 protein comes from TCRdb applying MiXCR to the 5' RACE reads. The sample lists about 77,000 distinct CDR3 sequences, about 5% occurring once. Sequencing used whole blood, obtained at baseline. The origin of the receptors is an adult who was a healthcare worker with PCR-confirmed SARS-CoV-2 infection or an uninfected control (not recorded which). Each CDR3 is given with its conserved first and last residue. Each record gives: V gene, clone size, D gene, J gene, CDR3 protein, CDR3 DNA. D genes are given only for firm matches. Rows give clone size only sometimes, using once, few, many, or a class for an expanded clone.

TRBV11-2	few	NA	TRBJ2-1	CASSRTLASTSSYNEQFF	TGTGCCAGCAGCCGCACTCTAGCGTCCACTTCATCCTACAATGAGCAGTTCTTC
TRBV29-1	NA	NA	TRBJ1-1	CSVERDSGLRGAFF	TGCAGCGTTGAACGAGACAGTGGACTGAGGGGAGCTTTCTTT
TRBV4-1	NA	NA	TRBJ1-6	CASSHLNRDINSPLHF	TGCGCCAGCAGCCACCTCAACCGGGACATCAATTCACCCCTCCACTTT
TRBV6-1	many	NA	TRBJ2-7	CASRDEPYEQYF	TGTGCCAGCAGGGACGAGCCCTACGAGCAGTACTTC
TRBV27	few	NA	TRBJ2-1	CASSLVGPAYNEQFF	TGTGCCAGCAGTTTAGTTGGCCCTGCCTACAATGAGCAGTTCTTC
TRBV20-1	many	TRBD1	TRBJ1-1	CSARDQGADTEAFF	TGCAGTGCTAGAGATCAGGGGGCGGACACTGAAGCTTTCTTT
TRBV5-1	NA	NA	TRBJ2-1	CASSRILASEQFF	TGCGCCAGCAGCAGGATATTAGCGAGTGAGCAGTTCTTC
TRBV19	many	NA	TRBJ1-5	CASSIPGGSNNQPQHF	TGTGCCAGTAGTATCCCCGGGGGGTCCAACAATCAGCCCCAGCATTTT
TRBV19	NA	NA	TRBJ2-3	CASSIDRGSDTQYF	TGTGCCAGTAGTATAGACCGAGGCTCAGATACGCAGTATTTT
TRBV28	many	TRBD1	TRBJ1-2	CASSLSRQGVYGYTF	TGTGCCAGCAGTTTGTCGAGACAGGGCGTTTATGGCTACACCTTC
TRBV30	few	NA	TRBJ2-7	CAWNAWLEPYEQYF	TGTGCCTGGAATGCCTGGTTGGAGCCCTACGAGCAGTACTTC
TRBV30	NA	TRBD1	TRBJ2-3	CAWSRDRGVDTQYF	TGTGCCTGGAGCAGGGACAGGGGTGTAGATACGCAGTATTTT
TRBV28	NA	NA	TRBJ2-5	CASSPTGGPHGLGGKTQYF	TGTGCCAGCAGTCCCACTGGGGGACCTCACGGACTAGGGGGGAAGACCCAGTACTTC
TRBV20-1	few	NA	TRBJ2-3	CSARDSRTDTQYF	TGCAGTGCTAGGGATTCTAGGACAGATACGCAGTATTTT
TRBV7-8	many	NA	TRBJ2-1	CASSLVDGPADNEQFF	TGTGCCAGCAGCTTAGTTGATGGACCTGCGGACAATGAGCAGTTCTTC
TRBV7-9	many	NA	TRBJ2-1	CASSLESRSLNEQFF	TGTGCCAGCAGCTTAGAGTCTAGAAGTCTGAATGAGCAGTTCTTC
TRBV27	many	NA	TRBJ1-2	CASSSSQNYGYTF	TGTGCCAGCAGTTCCTCACAGAACTATGGCTACACCTTC
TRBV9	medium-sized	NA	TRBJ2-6	CASREGGGANVLTF	TGTGCCAGCAGGGAGGGTGGTGGGGCCAACGTCCTGACTTTC
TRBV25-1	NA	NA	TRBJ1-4	CASSEGGRGLENEKLFF	TGTGCCAGCAGTGAAGGCGGCAGGGGCCTCGAAAATGAAAAACTGTTTTTT
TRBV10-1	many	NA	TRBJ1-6	CASSEIGPGPPYNSPLHF	TGCGCCAGCAGTGAGATAGGACCGGGACCCCCTTATAATTCACCCCTCCACTTT
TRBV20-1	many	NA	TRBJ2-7	CSASTAYEQYF	TGCAGTGCTAGTACAGCCTACGAGCAGTACTTC
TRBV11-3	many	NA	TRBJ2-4	CASSPRGGNIQYF	TGTGCCAGCAGCCCTCGTGGGGGGAACATTCAGTACTTC
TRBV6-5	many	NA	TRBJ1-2	CASSYTLTVTGYTF	TGTGCCAGCAGTTACACGCTGACAGTAACTGGCTACACCTTC
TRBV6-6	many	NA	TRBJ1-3	CASSYSAGAGGNTIYF	TGTGCCAGCAGTTACTCGGCAGGGGCAGGAGGAAACACCATATATTTT
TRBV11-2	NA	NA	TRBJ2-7	CASSRGPRATYEQYF	TGTGCCAGCAGCAGAGGGCCTCGGGCAACCTACGAGCAGTACTTC
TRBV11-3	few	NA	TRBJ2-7	CASSLVAGSYEQYF	TGTGCCAGCAGCTTAGTGGCCGGATCCTACGAGCAGTACTTC
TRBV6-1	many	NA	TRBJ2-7	CASSEQAPYEQYF	TGTGCCAGCAGTGAGCAGGCCCCCTACGAGCAGTACTTC
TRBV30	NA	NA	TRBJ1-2	CAWSARVDYGYTF	TGTGCCTGGAGTGCAAGGGTAGACTATGGCTACACCTTC
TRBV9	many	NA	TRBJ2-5	CASSVGLGETQYF	TGTGCCAGCAGCGTAGGCCTGGGGGAGACCCAGTACTTC
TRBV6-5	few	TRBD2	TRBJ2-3	CASRTLAGIGYTQYF	TGTGCCAGCAGGACACTAGCGGGAATTGGCTATACGCAGTATTTT
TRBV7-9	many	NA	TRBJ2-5	CASSVSSGHQETQYF	TGTGCCAGCAGCGTGTCAAGTGGCCACCAAGAGACCCAGTACTTC
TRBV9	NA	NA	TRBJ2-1	CASSVVHWEHFF	TGTGCCAGCAGCGTAGTTCATTGGGAGCACTTCTTC
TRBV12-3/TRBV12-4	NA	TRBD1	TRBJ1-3	CASTPLDRVAGNTIYF	TGTGCCAGCACCCCATTGGACAGGGTGGCCGGAAACACCATATATTTT
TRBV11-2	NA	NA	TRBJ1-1	CASSFGGAQMNTEAFF	TGTGCCAGCAGCTTCGGCGGGGCACAGATGAACACTGAAGCTTTCTTT
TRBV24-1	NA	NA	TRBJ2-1	CATRGGDYNEQFF	TGTGCCACCCGTGGAGGGGACTACAATGAGCAGTTCTTC
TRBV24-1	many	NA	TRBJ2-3	CATSDPPGGASTDTQYF	TGTGCCACCAGTGATCCCCCAGGGGGGGCGTCCACAGATACGCAGTATTTT
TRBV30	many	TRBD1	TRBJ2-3	CAWSVDRGTDTQYF	TGTGCCTGGAGTGTGGACAGGGGGACCGATACGCAGTATTTT
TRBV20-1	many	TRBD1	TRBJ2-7	CSIAGTGVYEQYF	TGCAGCATAGCTGGGACAGGTGTCTACGAGCAGTACTTC
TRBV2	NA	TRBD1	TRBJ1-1	CATPGQGYTEAFF	TGTGCCACCCCGGGACAGGGGTACACTGAAGCTTTCTTT
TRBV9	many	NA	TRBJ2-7	CASSVGRGDRYEQYF	TGTGCCAGCAGCGTAGGGCGGGGCGACAGATACGAGCAGTACTTC
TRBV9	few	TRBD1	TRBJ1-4	CASSPRQGDGVEKLFF	TGTGCCAGCAGCCCCCGACAGGGCGATGGTGTTGAAAAACTGTTTTTT
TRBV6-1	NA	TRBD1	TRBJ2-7	CASSEVPGQIRLYEQYF	TGTGCCAGCAGTGAAGTCCCGGGACAGATACGCCTCTACGAGCAGTACTTC
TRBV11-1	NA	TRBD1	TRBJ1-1	CASSRGQLSSEAFF	TGTGCCAGCAGCCGGGGACAGCTATCCTCTGAAGCTTTCTTT
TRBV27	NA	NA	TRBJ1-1	CASSLSGPPRGGAFF	TGTGCCAGCAGTTTATCGGGCCCCCCCCGGGGGGGAGCTTTCTTT
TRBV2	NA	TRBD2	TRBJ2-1	CASTEQGLAYEQFF	TGTGCCAGCACCGAGCAGGGACTAGCTTACGAGCAGTTCTTC
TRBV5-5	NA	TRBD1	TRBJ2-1	CASRGGQGPYNEQFF	TGTGCCAGCAGGGGCGGACAGGGTCCCTACAATGAGCAGTTCTTC
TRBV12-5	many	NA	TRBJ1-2	CASGVAVDYTF	TGTGCTAGCGGCGTGGCCGTCGACTACACCTTC
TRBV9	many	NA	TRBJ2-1	CASSVVGGSTYNEQFF	TGTGCCAGCAGCGTAGTCGGGGGTTCCACCTACAATGAGCAGTTCTTC
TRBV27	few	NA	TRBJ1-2	CASSFEGNYGYTF	TGTGCCAGCAGTTTTGAGGGAAACTATGGCTACACCTTC
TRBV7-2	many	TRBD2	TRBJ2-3	CASSLALMGLGGTDTQYF	TGTGCCAGCAGCTTAGCTCTAATGGGACTAGGAGGGACAGATACGCAGTATTTT